A selection of T cell receptor beta chains follows, all from one sample in a study of shared clonotypes between healthy human individuals. This table comes from immunoSEQ multiplex PCR, and its TCRdb copy is limited to in-frame clones, with some not included. The sample has roughly 1,800,000 clones; about 95% are singletons. Sequenced sample: naive CD8+ T cells sorted from blood. The receptors come from a man younger than 35 in good health. Each CDR3 is given with its conserved first and last residue. The D gene is left open where the match is weak. The size of a clone is reported for some rows only, either as once, few or many, or as a class for expanded clones.

v_gene: TRBV30
abundance: NA
j_gene: TRBJ1-3
len: 14
d_gene: NA
CDR3nt: TGTGCCTGGAGTGAGGGTATCTCTGGAAACACCATATATTTT
CDR3aa: CAWSEGISGNTIYF

v_gene: TRBV19
abundance: NA
j_gene: TRBJ2-1
len: 14
d_gene: NA
CDR3nt: TGTGCCAGTTCGGCCTTCGGCTCCTACAATGAGCAGTTCTTC
CDR3aa: CASSAFGSYNEQFF

v_gene: TRBV6-1
abundance: once
j_gene: TRBJ1-1
len: 12
d_gene: NA
CDR3nt: TGTGCCACCCTACACGGGAACACTGAAGCTTTCTTT
CDR3aa: CATLHGNTEAFF

v_gene: TRBV2
abundance: NA
j_gene: TRBJ2-7
len: 18
d_gene: TRBD2
CDR3nt: TGTGCCAGCAGTGCCGGGACTAGCGGGAGGCACGTCTCCTACGAGCAGTACTTC
CDR3aa: CASSAGTSGRHVSYEQYF

v_gene: TRBV29-1
abundance: once
j_gene: TRBJ2-1
len: 14
d_gene: TRBD2
CDR3nt: TGCAGCGTTACCCTAGCGGGAGCTTACAATGAGCAGTTCTTC
CDR3aa: CSVTLAGAYNEQFF

v_gene: TRBV21-1
abundance: NA
j_gene: TRBJ2-7
len: 14
d_gene: NA
CDR3nt: TGTGCCAGCAGCAAATCCGATGGGAAGTCGGGGCAGTACTTC
CDR3aa: CASSKSDGKSGQYF

v_gene: TRBV28
abundance: once
j_gene: TRBJ2-7
len: 11
d_gene: NA
CDR3nt: TGTGCCAGCACCGATACCTACGAGCAGTACTTC
CDR3aa: CASTDTYEQYF

v_gene: TRBV5-1
abundance: NA
j_gene: TRBJ1-2
len: 15
d_gene: TRBD1
CDR3nt: TGCGCCAGCAGCCCATGGACAGGGACGAGCTATGGCTACACCTTC
CDR3aa: CASSPWTGTSYGYTF

v_gene: TRBV6-1
abundance: NA
j_gene: TRBJ2-7
len: 14
d_gene: TRBD2
CDR3nt: TGTGCCAGCACCCCTAGCGGGGGGTCCTACGAGCAGTACTTC
CDR3aa: CASTPSGGSYEQYF

v_gene: TRBV2
abundance: NA
j_gene: TRBJ1-5
len: 18
d_gene: NA
CDR3nt: TGTGCCAGCAGTGAAGGGGTCGGGGGTCCGCATAGCAATCAGCCCCAGCATTTT
CDR3aa: CASSEGVGGPHSNQPQHF

v_gene: TRBV6-1
abundance: NA
j_gene: TRBJ2-3
len: 15
d_gene: TRBD1
CDR3nt: TGTGCCAGCAGTGAAGTAGGGGGCAACACAGATACGCAGTATTTT
CDR3aa: CASSEVGGNTDTQYF

v_gene: TRBV2
abundance: NA
j_gene: TRBJ2-5
len: 10
d_gene: NA
CDR3nt: TGTGCCAATGGGGGGGAGACCCAGTACTTC
CDR3aa: CANGGETQYF

v_gene: TRBV10-2
abundance: NA
j_gene: TRBJ1-2
len: 13
d_gene: NA
CDR3nt: TGCGCCAGCAGCTCTGGTGGGGCGTATGGCTACACCTTC
CDR3aa: CASSSGGAYGYTF

v_gene: TRBV27
abundance: once
j_gene: TRBJ2-7
len: 16
d_gene: TRBD2
CDR3nt: TGTGCCAGCAGTTTGGGGGGGGTACTAACGGGATACGAGCAGTACTTC
CDR3aa: CASSLGGVLTGYEQYF

v_gene: TRBV27
abundance: NA
j_gene: TRBJ2-7
len: 14
d_gene: TRBD1
CDR3nt: TGTGCCAGCAGGGGACAGGGGAGTTCCTACGAGCAGTACTTC
CDR3aa: CASRGQGSSYEQYF

v_gene: TRBV29-1
abundance: NA
j_gene: TRBJ2-1
len: 14
d_gene: NA
CDR3nt: TGCAGCGTTGACGGGACACGGACCTACAATGAGCAGTTCTTC
CDR3aa: CSVDGTRTYNEQFF

v_gene: TRBV5-3
abundance: once
j_gene: TRBJ1-3
len: 12
d_gene: NA
CDR3nt: TGTGCCAGAAGCTTTGGGCAGTCCCCCATATATTTT
CDR3aa: CARSFGQSPIYF

v_gene: TRBV27
abundance: NA
j_gene: TRBJ2-3
len: 15
d_gene: TRBD1
CDR3nt: TGTGCCAGCAGTTGGGGACAGGGTGTATCAGATACGCAGTATTTT
CDR3aa: CASSWGQGVSDTQYF

v_gene: TRBV30
abundance: NA
j_gene: TRBJ2-7
len: 13
d_gene: NA
CDR3nt: TGTGCCTGGAGTGACCACAGGTCTTACGAGCAGTACTTC
CDR3aa: CAWSDHRSYEQYF

v_gene: TRBV6-1
abundance: NA
j_gene: TRBJ1-3
len: 15
d_gene: NA
CDR3nt: TGTGCCAGCAGTGAAGTCACAGGCTCTGGAAACACCATATATTTT
CDR3aa: CASSEVTGSGNTIYF

v_gene: TRBV11-3
abundance: NA
j_gene: TRBJ2-1
len: 18
d_gene: TRBD2
CDR3nt: TGTGCCAGCAGCCCCCAGGGTTGGCGGGAGGGCCTGGATAATGAGCAGTTCTTC
CDR3aa: CASSPQGWREGLDNEQFF

v_gene: TRBV28
abundance: NA
j_gene: TRBJ2-7
len: 16
d_gene: NA
CDR3nt: TGTGCCAGCAGTTCCCTCAAGGGGTTTAGGGCCTACGAGCAGTACTTC
CDR3aa: CASSSLKGFRAYEQYF

v_gene: TRBV7-9
abundance: few
j_gene: TRBJ2-7
len: 15
d_gene: TRBD2
CDR3nt: TGTGCCAGCAGCTCCCCGGGACTAGCGGGGGATGAGCAGTACTTC
CDR3aa: CASSSPGLAGDEQYF

v_gene: TRBV5-1
abundance: NA
j_gene: TRBJ2-7
len: 15
d_gene: TRBD1
CDR3nt: TGCGCCAGCAGCTACAGGGGGAGCCCTACCTACGAGCAGTACTTC
CDR3aa: CASSYRGSPTYEQYF

v_gene: TRBV10-1
abundance: NA
j_gene: TRBJ2-3
len: 17
d_gene: TRBD2
CDR3nt: TGCGCCAGCATCTTCTCGGGACTAGCGGACAACACAGATACGCAGTATTTT
CDR3aa: CASIFSGLADNTDTQYF

v_gene: TRBV5-5
abundance: NA
j_gene: TRBJ2-7
len: 15
d_gene: TRBD1
CDR3nt: TGTGCCAGCAGCCCGAGGGGACAGGGGTTCTACGAGCAGTACTTC
CDR3aa: CASSPRGQGFYEQYF

v_gene: TRBV7-9
abundance: NA
j_gene: TRBJ2-7
len: 14
d_gene: NA
CDR3nt: TGTGCCAGCAGTGGAGAGGGCAGCTCGGGCGAGCAGTACTTC
CDR3aa: CASSGEGSSGEQYF

v_gene: TRBV6-1
abundance: NA
j_gene: TRBJ1-1
len: 14
d_gene: NA
CDR3nt: TGTGCCAGCAGTGACTCCCCATTTATGTCTGAAGCTTTCTTT
CDR3aa: CASSDSPFMSEAFF

v_gene: TRBV27
abundance: NA
j_gene: TRBJ2-2
len: 13
d_gene: NA
CDR3nt: TGTGCCAGCAGCTCACTAGCAACCGGGGAGCTGTTTTTT
CDR3aa: CASSSLATGELFF

v_gene: TRBV5-6
abundance: NA
j_gene: TRBJ2-5
len: 16
d_gene: TRBD2
CDR3nt: TGTGCCAGCAGCGTAAGGGGCGGGAGACTCAGTGAGACCCAGTACTTC
CDR3aa: CASSVRGGRLSETQYF

v_gene: TRBV9
abundance: NA
j_gene: TRBJ2-7
len: 13
d_gene: NA
CDR3nt: TGTGCCAGCAGCTCAGACGGGGGGCACGAGCAGTACTTC
CDR3aa: CASSSDGGHEQYF

v_gene: TRBV16
abundance: NA
j_gene: TRBJ2-7
len: 14
d_gene: NA
CDR3nt: TGTGCCAGCAGCCAATCCACAGTGACAAGCGAGCAGTACTTC
CDR3aa: CASSQSTVTSEQYF

v_gene: TRBV9
abundance: NA
j_gene: TRBJ1-2
len: 14
d_gene: NA
CDR3nt: TGTGCCAGCAGCCCCCATGGGGAAGCGGCTGGCTACACCTTC
CDR3aa: CASSPHGEAAGYTF

v_gene: TRBV5-4
abundance: NA
j_gene: TRBJ2-5
len: 17
d_gene: TRBD1
CDR3nt: TGTGCCAGCAGCAACGAGGGACAGGGAGTTTTGAGGGAGACCCAGTACTTC
CDR3aa: CASSNEGQGVLRETQYF

v_gene: TRBV6-1
abundance: NA
j_gene: TRBJ2-3
len: 15
d_gene: TRBD2
CDR3nt: TGTGCCAGCAGCCCGAAGCGGGGTGGCACAGATACGCAGTATTTT
CDR3aa: CASSPKRGGTDTQYF

v_gene: TRBV9
abundance: NA
j_gene: TRBJ2-6
len: 15
d_gene: TRBD1
CDR3nt: TGTGCCAGCAGCGCTACAGGGGCCGGGGCCAACGTCCTGACTTTC
CDR3aa: CASSATGAGANVLTF

v_gene: TRBV28
abundance: NA
j_gene: TRBJ2-3
len: 13
d_gene: TRBD2
CDR3nt: TGTGCCCTTAGCGGGGGGGACACAGATACGCAGTATTTT
CDR3aa: CALSGGDTDTQYF

v_gene: TRBV30
abundance: few
j_gene: TRBJ1-1
len: 14
d_gene: NA
CDR3nt: TGTGCCTGGAGTCGGGGGGAGATGAACACTGAAGCTTTCTTT
CDR3aa: CAWSRGEMNTEAFF

v_gene: TRBV2
abundance: NA
j_gene: TRBJ2-7
len: 15
d_gene: TRBD2
CDR3nt: TGTGCCAGCAGTGAAGCAGGGGACTACTTATACGAGCAGTACTTC
CDR3aa: CASSEAGDYLYEQYF

v_gene: TRBV29-1
abundance: NA
j_gene: TRBJ2-1
len: 15
d_gene: TRBD2
CDR3nt: TGCAGCGTTGAATACGGGGAGGGCTCCTACAATGAGCAGTTCTTC
CDR3aa: CSVEYGEGSYNEQFF

v_gene: TRBV6-5
abundance: NA
j_gene: TRBJ1-1
len: 15
d_gene: NA
CDR3nt: TGTGCCAGCAGTCAACAGACAGATATGAACACTGAAGCTTTCTTT
CDR3aa: CASSQQTDMNTEAFF

v_gene: TRBV9
abundance: NA
j_gene: TRBJ2-5
len: 15
d_gene: NA
CDR3nt: TGTGCCAGCAGCGTAGCTGGGGATTACGGGGAGACCCAGTACTTC
CDR3aa: CASSVAGDYGETQYF

v_gene: TRBV11-1
abundance: NA
j_gene: TRBJ2-3
len: 13
d_gene: NA
CDR3nt: TGTGCCAGCAGCTTAAGATGGCAATATACGCAGTATTTT
CDR3aa: CASSLRWQYTQYF